The rows below give T cell receptor beta chains drawn from one sample of a study of T cell responses to AZD1222 COVID-19 vaccine. Profiling relied on immunoSEQ multiplex PCR, and the TCRdb table lists in-frame clones only, not all of them. The sample records approximately 77,000 clones, 92% being singletons. This specimen consisted of peripheral blood, obtained 28 days after the second AZD1222 dose. The origin of the receptors is an adult who received the AZD1222 COVID-19 vaccine. Each CDR3 is given with its conserved first and last residue.

TRBJ2-4	15	TRBV27	CASSPTDRPKNIQYF
TRBJ1-1	13	TRBV30	CAGLDRVNTEAFF
TRBJ1-1	12	TRBV12-3/TRBV12-4	CASSRDRGEAFF
TRBJ2-7	15	TRBV7-7	CASSRTGTGFHEQYF
TRBJ2-4	14	TRBV7-2	CASSPSGSKNIQYF
TRBJ1-1	15	TRBV5-6	CASSFTGTGATEAFF
TRBJ1-4	17	TRBV27	CASSLTFGRATNEKLFF
TRBJ1-3	13	TRBV7-3	CASSLGQRNTIYF
TRBJ1-1	13	TRBV12-3/TRBV12-4	CASSRQGGGEAFF
TRBJ2-2	12	TRBV7-8	CASSRNTGELFF
TRBJ1-4	16	TRBV7-9	CASSLGLGQENEKLFF
TRBJ1-3	15	TRBV29-1	CSVDGTEGSGNTIYF
TRBJ2-7	13	TRBV5-1	CASRVERSYEQYF
TRBJ2-5	14	TRBV10-3	CAISEGQSGRTQYF
TRBJ1-1	19	TRBV14	CASSQRQWAPILMNTEAFF
TRBJ1-2	13	TRBV7-2	CASSLGTGDGYTF
TRBJ2-7	15	TRBV5-1	CASSFDGGVPHEQYF
TRBJ1-5	16	TRBV6-2/TRBV6-3	CASSKDTIGGNQPQHF
TRBJ1-1	13	TRBV11-2	CASSLEGGRKAFF
TRBJ2-3	17	TRBV5-8	CASSFAVAGGTTDTQYF
TRBJ2-3	15	TRBV9	CASSPQGVGADTQYF
TRBJ1-4	15	TRBV2	CASSATGAINEKLFF